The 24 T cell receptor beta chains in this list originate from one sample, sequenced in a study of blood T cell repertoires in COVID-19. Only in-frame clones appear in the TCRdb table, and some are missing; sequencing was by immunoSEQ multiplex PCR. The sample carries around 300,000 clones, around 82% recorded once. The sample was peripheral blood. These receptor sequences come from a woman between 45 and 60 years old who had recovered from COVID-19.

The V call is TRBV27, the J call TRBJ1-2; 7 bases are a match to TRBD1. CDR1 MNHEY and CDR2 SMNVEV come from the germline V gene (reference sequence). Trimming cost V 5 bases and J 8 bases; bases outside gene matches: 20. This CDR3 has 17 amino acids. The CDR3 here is CASSPSLGTAFISGYTF. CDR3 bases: TGTGCCAGCAGTCCCTCTTTGGGGACAGCTTTTATTAGCGGCTACACCTTC.

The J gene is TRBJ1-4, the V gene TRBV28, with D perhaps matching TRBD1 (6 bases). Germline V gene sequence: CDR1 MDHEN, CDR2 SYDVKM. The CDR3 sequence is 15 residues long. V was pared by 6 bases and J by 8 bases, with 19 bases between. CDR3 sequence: CASSRYTGLGEKLFF. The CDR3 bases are TGTGCCAGCAGCCGTTATACAGGGTTGGGGGAAAAACTGTTTTTT.

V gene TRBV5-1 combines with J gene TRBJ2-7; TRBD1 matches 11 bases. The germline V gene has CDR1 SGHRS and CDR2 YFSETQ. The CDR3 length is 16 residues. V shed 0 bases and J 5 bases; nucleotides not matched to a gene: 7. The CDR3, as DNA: TGCGCCAGCAGCTTGGCCTCGGGACAGGGGGTCCACGAGCAGTACTTC. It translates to CASSLASGQGVHEQYF.

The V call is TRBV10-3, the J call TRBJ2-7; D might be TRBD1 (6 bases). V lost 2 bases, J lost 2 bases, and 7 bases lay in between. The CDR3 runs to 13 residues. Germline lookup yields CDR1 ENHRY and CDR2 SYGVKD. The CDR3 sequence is CAISEDRPYEQYF. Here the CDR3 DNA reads TGTGCCATCAGTGAGGACAGGCCCTACGAGCAGTACTTC.

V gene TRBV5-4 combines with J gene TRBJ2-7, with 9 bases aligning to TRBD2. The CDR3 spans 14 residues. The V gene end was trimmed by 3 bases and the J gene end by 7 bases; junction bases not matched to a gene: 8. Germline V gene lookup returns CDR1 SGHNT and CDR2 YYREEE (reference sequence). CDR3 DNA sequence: TGTGCCAGCAGCTCCCTGGCGGGAGGGGGTGAGCAGTACTTC. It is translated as CASSSLAGGGEQYF.

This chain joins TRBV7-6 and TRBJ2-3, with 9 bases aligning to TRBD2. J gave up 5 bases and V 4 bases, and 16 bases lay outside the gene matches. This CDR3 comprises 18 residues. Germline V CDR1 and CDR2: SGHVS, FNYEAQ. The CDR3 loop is CASSSRPPIAGEVDTQYF. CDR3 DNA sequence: TGTGCCAGCAGCTCCCGGCCCCCTATAGCGGGAGAGGTAGATACGCAGTATTTT.

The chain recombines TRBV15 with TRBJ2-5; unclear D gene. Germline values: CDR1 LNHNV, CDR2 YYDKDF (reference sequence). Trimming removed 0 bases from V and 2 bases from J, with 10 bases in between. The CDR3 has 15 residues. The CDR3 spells CATSRDLGEQETQYF. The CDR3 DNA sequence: TGTGCCACCAGCAGAGATCTGGGCGAACAAGAGACCCAGTACTTC. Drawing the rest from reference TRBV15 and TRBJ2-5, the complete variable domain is DAMVIQNPRYQVTQFGKPVTLSCSQTLNHNVMYWYQQKSSQAPKLLFHYYDKDFNNEADTPDNFQSRRPNTSFCFLDIRSPGLGDTAMYLCATSRDLGEQETQYFGPGTRLLVL.

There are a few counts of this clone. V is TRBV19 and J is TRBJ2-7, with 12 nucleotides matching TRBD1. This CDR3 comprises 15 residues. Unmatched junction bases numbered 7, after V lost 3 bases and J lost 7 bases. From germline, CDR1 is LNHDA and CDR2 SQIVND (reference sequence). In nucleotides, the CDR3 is TGTGCCAGTAGTATTCCGGGACAGGGGGCTAGTGAGCAGTACTTC. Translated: CASSIPGQGASEQYF.

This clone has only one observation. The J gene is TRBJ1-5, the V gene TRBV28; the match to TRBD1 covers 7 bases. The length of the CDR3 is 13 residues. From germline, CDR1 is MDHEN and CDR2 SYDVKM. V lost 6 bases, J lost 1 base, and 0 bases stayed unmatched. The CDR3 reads CASRGQSNQPQHF. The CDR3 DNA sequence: TGTGCCAGCAGGGGACAGAGCAATCAGCCCCAGCATTTT.

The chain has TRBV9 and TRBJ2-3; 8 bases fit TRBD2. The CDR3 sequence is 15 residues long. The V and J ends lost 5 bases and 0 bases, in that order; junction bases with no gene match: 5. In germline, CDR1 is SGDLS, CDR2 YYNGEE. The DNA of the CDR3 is TGTGCCAGCAGTAGCGGGGCCAGCAGCACAGATACGCAGTATTTT. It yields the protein CASSSGASSTDTQYF.

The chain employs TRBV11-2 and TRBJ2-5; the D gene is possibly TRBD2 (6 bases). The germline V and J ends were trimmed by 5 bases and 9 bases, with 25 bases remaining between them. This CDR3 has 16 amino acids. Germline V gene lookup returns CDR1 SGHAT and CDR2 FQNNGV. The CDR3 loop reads CASSKDGLLQETAQYF. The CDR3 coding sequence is TGTGCCAGCAGCAAGGACGGACTACTCCAAGAGACGGCCCAGTACTTC.

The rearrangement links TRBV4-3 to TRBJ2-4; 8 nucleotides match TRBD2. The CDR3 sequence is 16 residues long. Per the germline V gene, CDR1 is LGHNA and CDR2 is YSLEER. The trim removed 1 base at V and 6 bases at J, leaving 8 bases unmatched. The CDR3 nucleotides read TGCGCCAGCAGCCAAGTGTCGGGGGGGGCTGGAAACATTCAGTACTTC. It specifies CASSQVSGGAGNIQYF.

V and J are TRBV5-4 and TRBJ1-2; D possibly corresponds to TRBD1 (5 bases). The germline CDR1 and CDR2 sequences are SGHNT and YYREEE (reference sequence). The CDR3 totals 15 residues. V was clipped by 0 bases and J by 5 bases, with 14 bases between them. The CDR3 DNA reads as TGTGCCAGCAGCTTGGCCGTCGGCAGGGTTTATGGCTACACCTTC. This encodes CASSLAVGRVYGYTF. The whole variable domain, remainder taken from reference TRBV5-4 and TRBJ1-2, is ETGVTQSPTHLIKTRGQQVTLRCSSQSGHNTVSWYQQALGQGPQFIFQYYREEENGRGNFPPRFSGLQFPNYSSELNVNALELDDSALYLCASSLAVGRVYGYTFGSGTRLTVV.

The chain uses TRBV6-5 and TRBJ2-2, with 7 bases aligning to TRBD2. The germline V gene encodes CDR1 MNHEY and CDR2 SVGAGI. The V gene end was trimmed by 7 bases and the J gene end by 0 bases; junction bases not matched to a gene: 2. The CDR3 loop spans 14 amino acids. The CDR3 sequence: CASKRGANTGELFF. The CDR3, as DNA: TGTGCCAGCAAACGGGGGGCGAACACCGGGGAGCTGTTTTTT.

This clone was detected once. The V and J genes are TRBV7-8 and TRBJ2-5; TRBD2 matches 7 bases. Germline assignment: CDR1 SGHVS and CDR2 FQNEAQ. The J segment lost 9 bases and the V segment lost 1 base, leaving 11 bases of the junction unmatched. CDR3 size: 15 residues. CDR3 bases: TGTGCCAGCAGCTTAGGCGCGGGGGTCAGGGCGGCCCAGTACTTC. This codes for CASSLGAGVRAAQYF.

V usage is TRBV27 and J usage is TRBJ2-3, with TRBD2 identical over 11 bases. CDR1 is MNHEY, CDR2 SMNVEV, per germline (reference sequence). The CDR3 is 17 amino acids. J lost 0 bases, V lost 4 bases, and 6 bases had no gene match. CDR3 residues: CASSSLGLAGSTDTQYF. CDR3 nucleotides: TGTGCCAGCAGTTCCCTCGGACTAGCGGGCAGCACAGATACGCAGTATTTT.

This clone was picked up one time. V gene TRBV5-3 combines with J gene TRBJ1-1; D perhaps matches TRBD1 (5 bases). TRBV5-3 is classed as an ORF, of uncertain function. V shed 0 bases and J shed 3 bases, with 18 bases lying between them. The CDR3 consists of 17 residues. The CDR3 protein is CARSLALIRAWDTEAFF. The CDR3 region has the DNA TGTGCCAGAAGCTTGGCCCTGATCAGGGCTTGGGACACTGAAGCTTTCTTT.

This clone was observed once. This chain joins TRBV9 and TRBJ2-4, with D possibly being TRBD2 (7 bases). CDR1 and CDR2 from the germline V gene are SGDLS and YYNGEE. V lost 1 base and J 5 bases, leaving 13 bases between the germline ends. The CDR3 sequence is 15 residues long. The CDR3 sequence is CASSVSGGAENIQYF. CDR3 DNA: TGTGCCAGCAGCGTAAGTGGGGGGGCCGAAAACATTCAGTACTTC.

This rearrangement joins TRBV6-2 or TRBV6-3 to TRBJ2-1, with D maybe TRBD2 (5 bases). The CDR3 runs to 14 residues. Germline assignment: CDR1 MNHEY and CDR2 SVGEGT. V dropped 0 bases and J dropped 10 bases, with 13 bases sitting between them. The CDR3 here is CASSYSTGGQEQFF. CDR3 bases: TGTGCCAGCAGTTACTCCACTGGCGGGCAAGAGCAGTTCTTC.

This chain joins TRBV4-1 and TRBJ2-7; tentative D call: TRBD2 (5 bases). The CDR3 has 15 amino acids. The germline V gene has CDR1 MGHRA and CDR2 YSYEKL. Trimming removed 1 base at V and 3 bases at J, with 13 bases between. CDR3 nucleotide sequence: TGCGCCAGCAGCCAAGGGGGTCTTGGAGGCTACGAGCAGTACTTC. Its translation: CASSQGGLGGYEQYF.

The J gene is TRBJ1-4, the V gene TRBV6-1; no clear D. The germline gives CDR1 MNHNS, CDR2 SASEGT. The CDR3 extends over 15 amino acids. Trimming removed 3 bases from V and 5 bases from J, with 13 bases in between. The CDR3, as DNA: TGTGCCAGCAGTGACACCTTTGGGGAGAATGAAAAACTGTTTTTT. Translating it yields CASSDTFGENEKLFF.

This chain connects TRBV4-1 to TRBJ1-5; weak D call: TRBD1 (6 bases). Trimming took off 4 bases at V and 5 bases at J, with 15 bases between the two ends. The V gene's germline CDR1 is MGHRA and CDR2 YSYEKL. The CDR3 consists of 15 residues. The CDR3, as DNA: TGCGCCAGCAGCCCCACGACAGGTCCCTATCAGCCCCAGCATTTT. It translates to CASSPTTGPYQPQHF.

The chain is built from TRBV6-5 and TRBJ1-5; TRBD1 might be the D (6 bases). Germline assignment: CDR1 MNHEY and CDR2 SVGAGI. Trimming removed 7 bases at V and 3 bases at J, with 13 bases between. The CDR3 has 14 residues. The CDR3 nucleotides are TGTGCCAGCACGGGGGGCACCCCCAATCAGCCCCAGCATTTT. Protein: CASTGGTPNQPQHF.

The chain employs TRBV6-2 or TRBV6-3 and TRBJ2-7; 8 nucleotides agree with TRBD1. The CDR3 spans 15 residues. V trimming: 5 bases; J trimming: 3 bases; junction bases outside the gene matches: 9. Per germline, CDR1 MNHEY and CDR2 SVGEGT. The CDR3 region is CASSHRDRLHYEQYF. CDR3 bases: TGTGCCAGCAGTCACCGGGACAGGCTACACTACGAGCAGTACTTC.